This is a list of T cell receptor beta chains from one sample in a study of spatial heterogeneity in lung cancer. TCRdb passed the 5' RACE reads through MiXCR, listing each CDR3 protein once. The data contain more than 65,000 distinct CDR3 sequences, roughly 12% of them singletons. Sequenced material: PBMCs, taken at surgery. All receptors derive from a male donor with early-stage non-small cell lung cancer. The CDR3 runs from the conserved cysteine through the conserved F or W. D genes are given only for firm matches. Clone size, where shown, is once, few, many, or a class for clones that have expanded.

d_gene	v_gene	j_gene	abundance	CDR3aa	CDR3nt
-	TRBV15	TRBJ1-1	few	CATSRDPGGTEAFF	TGTGCCACCAGCAGAGATCCGGGGGGGACTGAAGCTTTCTTT
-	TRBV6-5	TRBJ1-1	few	CASSYRAEAFF	TGTGCCAGCAGTTACCGCGCTGAAGCTTTCTTT
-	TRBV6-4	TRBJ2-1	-	CASSDRGDSYNEQFF	TGTGCCAGCAGTGACAGGGGGGACTCCTACAATGAGCAGTTCTTC
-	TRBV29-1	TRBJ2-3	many	CSVGDTTDTQYF	TGCAGCGTTGGGGACACCACAGATACGCAGTATTTT
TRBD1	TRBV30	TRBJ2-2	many	CAWGTVGTGELFF	TGTGCCTGGGGGACAGTTGGCACCGGGGAGCTGTTTTTT
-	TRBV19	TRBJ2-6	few	CASSIRWDSGANVLTF	TGTGCCAGTAGTATTCGTTGGGACTCTGGGGCCAACGTCCTGACTTTC
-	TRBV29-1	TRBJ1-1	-	CSVPGAMNTEAFF	TGCAGCGTTCCGGGGGCCATGAACACTGAAGCTTTCTTT
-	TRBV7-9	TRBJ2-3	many	CASSLARGTGTDTQYF	TGTGCCAGCAGCTTAGCGAGGGGTACTGGTACAGATACGCAGTATTTT
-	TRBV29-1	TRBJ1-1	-	CSLTAGGNTEAFF	TGCAGCCTGACAGCTGGGGGGAACACTGAAGCTTTCTTT
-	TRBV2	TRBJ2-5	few	CASSEWIGGETQYF	TGTGCCAGCAGTGAGTGGATTGGAGGAGAGACCCAGTACTTC
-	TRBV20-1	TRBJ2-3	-	CSARVDGTHTQYF	TGCAGTGCTAGAGTGGACGGGACTCATACGCAGTATTTT
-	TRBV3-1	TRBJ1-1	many	CASSQNGGLNTEAFF	TGTGCCAGCAGCCAAAACGGGGGCCTGAACACTGAAGCTTTCTTT
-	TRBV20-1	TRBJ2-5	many	CSAVKESRETQYF	TGCAGTGCCGTCAAGGAAAGCCGAGAGACCCAGTACTTC
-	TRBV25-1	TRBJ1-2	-	CASGERVHGYTF	TGTGCCAGCGGTGAGAGGGTGCATGGCTACACCTTC
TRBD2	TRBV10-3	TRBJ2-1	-	CAISGDSGSSYNEQFF	TGTGCCATCAGTGGGGATAGCGGGAGCTCCTACAATGAGCAGTTCTTC
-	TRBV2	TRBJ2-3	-	CASSGLTATDTQYF	TGTGCCAGCAGTGGGCTGACAGCGACAGATACGCAGTATTTT
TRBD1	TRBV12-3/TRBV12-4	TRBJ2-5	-	CASSRDRGTQYF	TGTGCCAGCAGCCGGGACAGGGGGACCCAGTACTTC
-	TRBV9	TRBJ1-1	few	CASRSLDNTEAFF	TGTGCCAGCAGGTCCCTGGACAACACTGAAGCTTTCTTT
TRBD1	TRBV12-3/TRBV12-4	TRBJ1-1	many	CASTPPRKGTGKGNTEAFF	TGTGCCAGCACCCCCCCAAGGAAAGGGACAGGGAAGGGGAACACTGAAGCTTTCTTT
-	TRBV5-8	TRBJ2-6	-	CASSLEGAGANVLTF	TGTGCCAGCAGCTTGGAAGGTGCGGGGGCCAACGTCCTGACTTTC
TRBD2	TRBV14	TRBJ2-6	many	CASSPQAGGIPGANVLTF	TGTGCCAGCAGCCCGCAGGCGGGGGGCATTCCTGGGGCCAACGTCCTGACTTTC
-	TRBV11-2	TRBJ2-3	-	CASSLDQVADTQYF	TGTGCCAGCAGCTTAGATCAGGTGGCAGATACGCAGTATTTT
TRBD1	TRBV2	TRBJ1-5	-	CASSGQGGNQPQHF	TGTGCCAGCAGTGGACAGGGCGGCAATCAGCCCCAGCATTTT
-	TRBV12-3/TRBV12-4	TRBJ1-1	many	CASSPQAWVNTEAFF	TGTGCCAGCAGCCCACAGGCCTGGGTGAACACTGAAGCTTTCTTT
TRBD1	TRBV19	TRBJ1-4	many	CATQDRGLEKLFF	TGTGCCACCCAGGACAGGGGGCTCGAAAAACTGTTTTTT
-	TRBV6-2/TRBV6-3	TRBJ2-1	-	CASSSMEGTYNEQFF	TGTGCCAGCAGTTCTATGGAGGGTACTTACAATGAGCAGTTCTTC
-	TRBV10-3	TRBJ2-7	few	CAISVSDGEQYF	TGTGCCATCAGTGTATCGGACGGCGAGCAGTACTTC
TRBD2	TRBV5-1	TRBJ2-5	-	CASSLAASGGTQYF	TGCGCCAGCAGCTTGGCGGCTAGCGGGGGAACCCAGTACTTC
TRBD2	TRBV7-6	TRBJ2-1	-	CASSRTRGGNEQFF	TGTGCCAGCAGCCGGACTAGGGGCGGCAATGAGCAGTTCTTC
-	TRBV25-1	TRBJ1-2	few	CASSGAGYGYTF	TGTGCCAGCAGTGGGGCTGGCTATGGCTACACCTTC
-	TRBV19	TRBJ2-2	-	CASSPLATGTGELFF	TGTGCCAGTAGTCCCCTAGCGACGGGCACCGGGGAGCTGTTTTTT
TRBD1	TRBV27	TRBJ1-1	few	CASSTGQGNTEAFF	TGTGCCAGCAGCACAGGACAGGGGAACACTGAAGCTTTCTTT
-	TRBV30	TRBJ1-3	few	CAWSVIYGTLSGNTIYF	TGTGCCTGGAGTGTAATTTATGGCACACTCTCTGGAAACACCATATATTTT
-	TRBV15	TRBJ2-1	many	CATSSRTGGYNEQFF	TGTGCCACCAGCAGCCGGACTGGGGGCTACAATGAGCAGTTCTTC
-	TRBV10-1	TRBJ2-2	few	CASSTRVTGELFF	TGCGCCAGCAGTACCAGGGTTACCGGGGAGCTGTTTTTT
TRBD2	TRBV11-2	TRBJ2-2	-	CASSSRTSGAGGELFF	TGTGCCAGCAGCTCCCGGACTAGCGGGGCGGGCGGGGAGCTGTTTTTT
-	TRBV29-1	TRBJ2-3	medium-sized	CSVDPGSRYF	TGCAGCGTTGATCCAGGTTCAAGGTATTTT
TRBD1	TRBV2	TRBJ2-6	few	CAREQGKWTGANVLTF	TGTGCCAGGGAACAGGGGAAATGGACTGGGGCCAACGTCCTGACTTTC
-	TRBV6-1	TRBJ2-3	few	CASSEAYGTRTDTQYF	TGTGCCAGCAGTGAAGCTTATGGTACCCGCACAGATACGCAGTATTTT
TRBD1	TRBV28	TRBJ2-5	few	CASSYGGQFQETQYF	TGTGCCAGCAGTTATGGGGGACAGTTCCAAGAGACCCAGTACTTC
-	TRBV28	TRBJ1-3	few	CASSSFGGRPGNTIYF	TGTGCCAGCAGTAGTTTTGGGGGAAGACCTGGAAACACCATATATTTT
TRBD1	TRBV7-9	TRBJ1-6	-	CASSLTSPGTGAGSPLHF	TGTGCCAGCAGCTTGACTAGTCCCGGGACAGGGGCCGGGTCACCCCTCCACTTT
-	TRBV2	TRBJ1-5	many	CASSEEGLSNQPQHF	TGTGCCAGCAGTGAGGAGGGATTAAGCAATCAGCCCCAGCATTTT
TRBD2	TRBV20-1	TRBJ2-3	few	CSAPGEGLGTDTQYF	TGCAGTGCTCCTGGGGAGGGCCTGGGCACAGATACGCAGTATTTT
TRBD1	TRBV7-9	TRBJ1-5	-	CASSPSTGEKPQHF	TGTGCCAGCAGCCCCTCGACAGGGGAAAAGCCCCAGCATTTT
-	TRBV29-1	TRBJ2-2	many	CSGKNTGELFF	TGCAGCGGTAAAAACACCGGGGAGCTGTTTTTT
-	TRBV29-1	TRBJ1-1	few	CSVEGTKGKNTEAFF	TGCAGCGTTGAAGGGACGAAGGGGAAGAACACTGAAGCTTTCTTT
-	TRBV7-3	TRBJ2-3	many	CASSLKSLVGGDTQYF	TGTGCCAGCAGCTTAAAATCCTTGGTAGGGGGAGATACGCAGTATTTT
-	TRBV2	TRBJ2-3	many	CASSEGGVNADTQYF	TGTGCCAGCAGTGAAGGCGGGGTCAATGCAGATACGCAGTATTTT